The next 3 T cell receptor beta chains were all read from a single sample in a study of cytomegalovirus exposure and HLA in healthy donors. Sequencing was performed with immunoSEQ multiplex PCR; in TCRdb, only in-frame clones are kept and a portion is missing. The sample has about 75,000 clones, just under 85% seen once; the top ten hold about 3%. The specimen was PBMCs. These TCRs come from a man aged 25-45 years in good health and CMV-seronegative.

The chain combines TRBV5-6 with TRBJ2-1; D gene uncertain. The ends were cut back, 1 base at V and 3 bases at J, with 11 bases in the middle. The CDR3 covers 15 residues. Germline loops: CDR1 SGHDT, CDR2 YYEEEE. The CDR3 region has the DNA TGTGCCAGCAGCTTGTTAGCAGCGCTCTACAATGAGCAGTTCTTC. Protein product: CASSLLAALYNEQFF.

As DNA, the CDR3 is TGTGCCAGCAGCTTATTTAGCGGGGTATCTTCTAGCACAGATACGCAGTATTTT. Amino acids: CASSLFSGVSSSTDTQYF. This chain uses TRBV7-6 with TRBJ2-3, with TRBD2 identical over 8 bases. The CDR3 runs to 18 residues. The germline CDR1 and CDR2 sequences are SGHVS and FNYEAQ. Losses at the gene ends were 2 bases for V and 0 bases for J; bases not matched to a gene: 10.

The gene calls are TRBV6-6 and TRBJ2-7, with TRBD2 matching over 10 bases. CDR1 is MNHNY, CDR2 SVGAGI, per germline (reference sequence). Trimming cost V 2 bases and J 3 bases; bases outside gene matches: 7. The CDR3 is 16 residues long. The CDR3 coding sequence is TGTGCCAGCAGTTACCCCCCTAGCGGGAGTCTCTACGAGCAGTACGTC. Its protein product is CASSYPPSGSLYEQYV.